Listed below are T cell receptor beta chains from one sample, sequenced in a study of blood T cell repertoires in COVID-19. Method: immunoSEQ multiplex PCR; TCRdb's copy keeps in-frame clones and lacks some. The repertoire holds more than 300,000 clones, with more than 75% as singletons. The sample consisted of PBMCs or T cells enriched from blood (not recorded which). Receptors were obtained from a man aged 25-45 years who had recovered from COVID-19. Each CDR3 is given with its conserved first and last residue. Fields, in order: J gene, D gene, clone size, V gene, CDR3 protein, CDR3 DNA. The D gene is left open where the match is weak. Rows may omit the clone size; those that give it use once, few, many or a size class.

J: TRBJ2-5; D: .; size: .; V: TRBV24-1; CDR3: CATSRGAKETQYF; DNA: TGTGCCACCAGCAGGGGGGCGAAAGAGACCCAGTACTTC
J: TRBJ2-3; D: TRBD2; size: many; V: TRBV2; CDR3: CASSVIAGGLDTQYF; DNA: TGTGCCAGCAGTGTTATAGCGGGGGGGCTTGATACGCAGTATTTT
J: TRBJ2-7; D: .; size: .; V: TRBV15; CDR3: CATSASRGVYEQYF; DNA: TGTGCCACCAGCGCCTCCCGGGGAGTCTACGAGCAGTACTTC
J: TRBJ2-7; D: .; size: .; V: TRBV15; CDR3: CATSKPGGGTLYEQYF; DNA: TGTGCCACCAGCAAGCCCGGGGGAGGGACACTTTACGAGCAGTACTTC
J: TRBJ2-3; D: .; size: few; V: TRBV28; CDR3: CASSLGWGGLAIF; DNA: TGTGCCAGCAGTTTAGGCTGGGGGGGCTTGGCCATTTTT
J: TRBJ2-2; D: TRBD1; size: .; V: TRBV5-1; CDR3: CASSSDPGQGWTGELFF; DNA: TGCGCCAGCAGCTCGGACCCCGGACAGGGATGGACCGGGGAGCTGTTTTTT
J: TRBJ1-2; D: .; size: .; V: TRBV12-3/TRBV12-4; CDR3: CASSFGQNYGYTF; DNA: TGTGCCAGCAGTTTTGGACAGAACTATGGCTACACCTTC
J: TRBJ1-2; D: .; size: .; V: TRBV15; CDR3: CATSRDLGASNYGYTF; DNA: TGTGCCACCAGCAGAGATTTGGGGGCCAGTAACTATGGCTACACCTTC
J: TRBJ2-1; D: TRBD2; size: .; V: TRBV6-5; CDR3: CASSSLAVLYNEQFF; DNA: TGTGCCAGCAGTTCTCTAGCGGTGCTATACAATGAGCAGTTCTTC
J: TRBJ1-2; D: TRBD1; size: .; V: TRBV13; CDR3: CASSVRGRGYGYTF; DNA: TGTGCCAGCAGCGTAAGGGGGCGTGGGTATGGCTACACCTTC
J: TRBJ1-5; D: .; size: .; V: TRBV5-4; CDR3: CASSLWGGRQPQHF; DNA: TGTGCCAGCAGCTTGTGGGGGGGTCGGCAGCCCCAGCATTTT
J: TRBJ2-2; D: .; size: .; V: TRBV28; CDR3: CASSSSTPKGSGELFF; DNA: TGTGCCAGCAGTTCCTCGACACCTAAGGGGTCCGGGGAGCTGTTTTTT
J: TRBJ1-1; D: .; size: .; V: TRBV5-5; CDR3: CASSLGPGTEAFF; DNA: TGTGCCAGCAGCTTGGGTCCGGGCACTGAAGCTTTCTTT
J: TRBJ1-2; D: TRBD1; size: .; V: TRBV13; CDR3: CASSLGDRVHGYTF; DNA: TGTGCCAGCAGCTTGGGGGACAGGGTCCATGGCTACACCTTC
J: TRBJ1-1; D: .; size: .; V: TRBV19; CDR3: CASSEDRLNTEAFF; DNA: TGTGCCAGTAGTGAGGACAGACTGAACACTGAAGCTTTCTTT
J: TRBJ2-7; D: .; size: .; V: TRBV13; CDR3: CASSLRQGNYEQYF; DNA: TGTGCCAGCAGCTTAAGGCAGGGTAATTACGAGCAGTACTTC
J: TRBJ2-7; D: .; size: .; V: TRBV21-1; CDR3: CASSKATGHSYEQYF; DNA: TGTGCCAGCAGCAAAGCTACAGGACACTCCTACGAGCAGTACTTC
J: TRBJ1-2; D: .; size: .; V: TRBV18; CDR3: CASSPSRVDYGYTF; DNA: TGTGCCAGCTCACCATCGAGGGTAGACTATGGCTACACCTTC
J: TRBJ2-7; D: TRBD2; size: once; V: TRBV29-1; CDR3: CSASGGGVAYEQYF; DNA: TGCAGCGCCTCGGGTGGGGGGGTAGCCTACGAGCAGTACTTC
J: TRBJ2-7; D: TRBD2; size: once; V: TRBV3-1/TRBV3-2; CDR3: CASSLIDQAGAYEQYF; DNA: TGTGCCAGCAGCCTCATAGATCAAGCGGGAGCATACGAGCAGTACTTC
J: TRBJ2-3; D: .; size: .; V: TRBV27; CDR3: CASSFRPPATGSPDTQYF; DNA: TGTGCCAGCAGTTTCCGACCCCCAGCAACAGGGAGCCCCGATACGCAGTATTTT
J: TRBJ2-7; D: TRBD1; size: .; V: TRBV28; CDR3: CASSPTPQGAYEQYF; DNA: TGTGCCAGCAGTCCCACCCCCCAGGGGGCCTACGAGCAGTACTTC
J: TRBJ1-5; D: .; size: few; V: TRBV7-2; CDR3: CASSQPYDISNQPQHF; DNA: TGTGCCAGCAGTCAACCCTACGACATTAGCAATCAGCCCCAGCATTTT
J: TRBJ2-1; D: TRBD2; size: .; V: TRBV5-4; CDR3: CASSLERTSGYEQFF; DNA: TGTGCCAGCAGCTTGGAACGGACTAGCGGGTATGAGCAGTTCTTC
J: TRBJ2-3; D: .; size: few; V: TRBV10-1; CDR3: CASSLYGRPDTQYF; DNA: TGCGCCAGCAGTCTATACGGGAGACCAGATACGCAGTATTTT
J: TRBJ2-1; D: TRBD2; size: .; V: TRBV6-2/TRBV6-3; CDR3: CASSDLLAGAFEQFF; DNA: TGTGCCAGCAGCGATCTACTAGCGGGAGCCTTTGAGCAGTTCTTC
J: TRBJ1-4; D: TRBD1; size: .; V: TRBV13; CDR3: CASSLSRQGGEKLFF; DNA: TGTGCCAGCAGCTTATCAAGGCAGGGGGGAGAAAAACTGTTTTTT
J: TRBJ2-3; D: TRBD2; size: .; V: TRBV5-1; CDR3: CASSSTEVGGTDTQYF; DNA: TGCGCCAGCAGCTCCACCGAGGTGGGGGGGACAGATACGCAGTATTTT
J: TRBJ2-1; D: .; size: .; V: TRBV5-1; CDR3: CASSLVQAYNEQFF; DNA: TGCGCCAGCAGCTTGGTGCAGGCCTACAATGAGCAGTTCTTC
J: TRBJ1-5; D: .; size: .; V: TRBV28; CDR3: CASSPPSQPQHF; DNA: TGTGCCAGCAGTCCTCCCTCTCAGCCCCAGCATTTT
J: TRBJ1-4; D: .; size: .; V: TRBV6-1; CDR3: CASSEPRTATNEKLFF; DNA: TGTGCCAGCAGTGAACCTCGGACAGCAACTAATGAAAAACTGTTTTTT
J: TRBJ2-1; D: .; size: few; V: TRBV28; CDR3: CASSSKGRNGSRNEQFF; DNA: TGTGCCAGCAGTTCGAAGGGGCGCAACGGGAGCCGGAATGAGCAGTTCTTC
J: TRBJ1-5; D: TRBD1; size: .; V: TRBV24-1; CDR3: CATSASTGNRRDQPQHF; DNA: TGTGCCACCAGTGCCTCGACAGGGAATCGTCGTGATCAGCCCCAGCATTTT
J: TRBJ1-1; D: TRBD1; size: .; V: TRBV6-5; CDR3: CASNRQGVGNTEAFF; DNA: TGTGCCAGCAACCGCCAGGGGGTAGGGAACACTGAAGCTTTCTTT
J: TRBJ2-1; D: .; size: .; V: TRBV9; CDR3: CASSVAVGGGFSYNEQFF; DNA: TGTGCCAGCAGCGTAGCTGTGGGGGGAGGATTCAGTTACAATGAGCAGTTCTTC
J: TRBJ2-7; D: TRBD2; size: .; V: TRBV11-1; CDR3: CASSSPRLAGEQYF; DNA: TGTGCCAGCAGCTCACCCAGACTAGCCGGTGAGCAGTACTTC
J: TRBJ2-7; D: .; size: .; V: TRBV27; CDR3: CASTPPPRGKSSVYEQYF; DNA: TGTGCCAGCACCCCTCCCCCTAGGGGGAAAAGTTCCGTCTACGAGCAGTACTTC
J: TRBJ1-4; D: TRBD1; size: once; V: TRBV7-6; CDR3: CASSSPGQGVEKLFF; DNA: TGTGCCAGCAGCTCACCGGGACAGGGGGTTGAAAAACTGTTTTTT
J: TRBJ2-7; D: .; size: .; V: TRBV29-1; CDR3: CSVDRPGSYEQYF; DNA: TGCAGCGTTGACAGGCCCGGATCCTACGAGCAGTACTTC
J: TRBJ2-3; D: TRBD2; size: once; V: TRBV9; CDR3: CASSVVAGGPDTQYF; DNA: TGTGCCAGCAGCGTAGTTGCGGGGGGGCCAGATACGCAGTATTTT
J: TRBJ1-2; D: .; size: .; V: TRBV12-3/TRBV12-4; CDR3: CASSKSGTSGYTF; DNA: TGTGCCAGCAGCAAGTCAGGGACAAGTGGCTACACCTTC
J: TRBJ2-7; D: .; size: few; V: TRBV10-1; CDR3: CASSEDRTYEQYF; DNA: TGCGCCAGCAGTGAGGACAGAACCTACGAGCAGTACTTC
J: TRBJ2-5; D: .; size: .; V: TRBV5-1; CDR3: CASSLVIETQYF; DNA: TGCGCCAGCAGCTTGGTTATTGAGACCCAGTACTTC